This entry lists 14 T cell receptor beta chains sequenced from one sample in a study of blood T cell repertoires in COVID-19. The repertoire was sequenced with immunoSEQ multiplex PCR; TCRdb's copy has only in-frame clones and lacks some. This sample has roughly 250,000 clones, with roughly 80% found just once. Sequenced: PBMCs or T cells enriched from blood (not recorded which). Receptors originate from a middle-aged woman who had been exposed to COVID-19.

CDR3 amino acids: CASSQDVPRRAGWTEAFF. Here the CDR3 DNA reads TGCGCCAGCAGCCAAGACGTCCCCAGACGGGCGGGGTGGACTGAAGCTTTCTTT. The rearrangement links TRBV4-3 to TRBJ1-1; D unclear. V was clipped by 0 bases and J by 5 bases, with 22 bases between them. Germline CDR1 is LGHNA and CDR2 is YSLEER. The CDR3 extends over 18 amino acids.

This clone was recorded only once. The J gene is TRBJ2-7, the V gene TRBV6-6, with 8 bases that match TRBD1. Unmatched junction bases numbered 3, after V lost 5 bases and J lost 6 bases. The length of the CDR3 is 12 residues. Germline V gene sequence: CDR1 MNHNY, CDR2 SVGAGI (reference sequence). The CDR3 is CASSGQGREQYF. The CDR3 nucleotides are TGTGCCAGCAGTGGACAGGGACGCGAGCAGTACTTC.

The chain is built from TRBV14 and TRBJ1-1; no firm D call. This CDR3 has 13 amino acids. Between the trimmed V and J ends, which lost 1 base and 5 bases, there was a span of 8 bases. Germline CDR1 SGHDN, CDR2 FVKESK. CDR3 protein: CASSQGLETEAFF. In DNA, the CDR3 is TGTGCCAGCAGCCAAGGGTTAGAAACTGAAGCTTTCTTT.

This clone was seen a handful of times. V gene TRBV7-2 combines with J gene TRBJ2-3, with TRBD1 matching over 7 bases. Germline lookup yields CDR1 SGHTA and CDR2 FQGNSA. The junction had 8 bases not matched to a gene; V was cut back by 4 bases and J by 4 bases. This CDR3 has 15 residues. This CDR3 reads CASSSQGNGPDTQYF. In DNA form, the CDR3 reads TGTGCCAGCAGCTCACAGGGGAATGGTCCAGATACGCAGTATTTT.

This clone came up once. V and J are TRBV28 and TRBJ1-5; 8 bases fit TRBD1. This CDR3 region has 16 residues. The V and J ends lost 5 bases and 4 bases, in that order; junction bases with no gene match: 10. Germline CDR1 is MDHEN and CDR2 is SYDVKM. CDR3 loop: CASSPGTGLLNQPQHF. The CDR3 nucleotides are TGTGCCAGCAGTCCAGGGACAGGTTTATTGAATCAGCCCCAGCATTTT.

The chain has TRBV5-4 and TRBJ1-1, with TRBD1 matching over 8 bases. The CDR3 has 14 amino acids. CDR1 and CDR2 (germline): SGHNT, YYREEE (reference sequence). With 2 bases clipped from V and 3 bases from J, the junction kept 3 bases outside the gene matches. In DNA, the CDR3 is TGTGCCAGCAGCTTTCAGGGGGCGGACACTGAAGCTTTCTTT. Protein product: CASSFQGADTEAFF.

V usage is TRBV2 and J usage is TRBJ2-7; D uncertain. The germline CDR1 and CDR2 sequences are SNHLY and FYNNEI. The CDR3 contains 16 residues. V dropped 10 bases and J dropped 2 bases, with 24 bases sitting between them. Written as DNA, the CDR3 is TGTGCCACCCAACGCGGAACCGGATATAGAACCTACGAGCAGTACTTC. This encodes CATQRGTGYRTYEQYF.

This clone has a handful of counts. V is TRBV18 and J is TRBJ1-2, with D hard to call. This CDR3 spans 14 amino acids. Germline V gives CDR1 KGHSH, CDR2 LQKENI. V was cut by 3 bases and J by 0 bases, with 8 bases left in between. The CDR3 protein is CASSPGRTNYGYTF. CDR3 nucleotides: TGTGCCAGCTCACCCGGGAGGACTAACTATGGCTACACCTTC.

This clone turned up a few times. V gene TRBV19 combines with J gene TRBJ1-4; D is unclear. The CDR3 totals 16 residues. Between the trimmed V and J ends, which lost 1 base and 4 bases, there was a span of 13 bases. The V gene's germline CDR1 is LNHDA and CDR2 SQIVND (reference sequence). CDR3 sequence: CASSIGQAQGNEKLFF. The CDR3 DNA reads as TGTGCCAGTAGTATAGGTCAGGCACAAGGTAATGAAAAACTGTTTTTT.

The count of this clone is one. The V call is TRBV6-5, the J call TRBJ1-4, with 9 bases identical to TRBD1. The CDR3 consists of 16 residues. Germline values: CDR1 MNHEY, CDR2 SVGAGI. Trimming took 0 bases from V and 8 from J; bases not matched to a gene: 7. The CDR3 DNA follows: TGTGCCAGCAGTTACTCGGAGGGACAGGGTCGGGAAAAACTGTTTTTT. This gives the protein CASSYSEGQGREKLFF.

V gene TRBV23-1 combines with J gene TRBJ2-1; tentatively, D is TRBD1 (6 bases). TRBV23-1 is noted as an ORF with a role that remains uncertain. The CDR3 runs to 12 residues. The V gene lost 6 bases and the J gene lost 7 bases, with 10 bases spanning the gap. CDR3 bases: TGCGCCAGCAGGTTAGGACAGAATGAGCAGTTCTTC. This translates into CASRLGQNEQFF.

The CDR3 region has the DNA TGTGCCAGCAGTTTCGGACAGGTTGGCTACACCTTC. Its translation is CASSFGQVGYTF. The chain recombines TRBV28 with TRBJ1-2, with TRBD1 identical over 7 bases. The CDR3 contains 12 residues. Germline-derived CDR1 and CDR2 are MDHEN and SYDVKM. V shed 3 bases, J shed 7 bases, and the junction held 2 bases outside the gene matches.

The chain combines TRBV2 with TRBJ1-1; tentative D call: TRBD1 (5 bases). The ends were cut back, 4 bases at V and 3 bases at J, with 12 bases in the middle. Germline-derived CDR1 and CDR2 are SNHLY and FYNNEI. This CDR3 contains 14 residues. The CDR3 is CASSARQGDTEAFF. In nucleotides, the CDR3 is TGTGCCAGCAGTGCAAGGCAGGGTGACACTGAAGCTTTCTTT.

The gene calls are TRBV28 and TRBJ1-6; 10 nucleotides align to TRBD1. The V and J ends lost 5 bases and 10 bases, in that order; junction bases with no gene match: 8. This CDR3 has 15 residues. From germline, CDR1 is MDHEN and CDR2 SYDVKM. Here the CDR3 DNA reads TGTGCCAGCAGTCGCACCGGGACAGGGGTCTCACCCCTCCACTTT. Protein product: CASSRTGTGVSPLHF.